A selection of T cell receptor beta chains follows, all from one sample in a study of blood T cell repertoires in COVID-19. Method: immunoSEQ multiplex PCR; TCRdb's copy keeps in-frame clones and lacks some. This sample yields about 77,000 clones, of which 80% are seen a single time; under 5.5% belongs to the top ten. The sequencing input was peripheral blood. The receptors shown here come from an older woman with acute or convalescent COVID-19. Each CDR3 is given without its conserved first and last residue. The order of the fields is clone size, V gene, J gene, CDR3 protein. Some rows have no size entry. The others give once, few or many, or a class for an expanded clone.

size: .
V: TRBV2
J: TRBJ1-3
CDR3: ASNRLSSGNTIY

size: .
V: TRBV3-1/TRBV3-2
J: TRBJ2-3
CDR3: ASSQTYNTDFGADTQY

size: .
V: TRBV4-1
J: TRBJ1-5
CDR3: ASSHSGYQPQH

size: .
V: TRBV19
J: TRBJ1-5
CDR3: ASSISQGAGNQPQH

size: .
V: TRBV7-2
J: TRBJ2-2
CDR3: ASSVVASMNTGELF

size: .
V: TRBV5-6
J: TRBJ1-4
CDR3: ASSKGQGASNEKLF

size: .
V: TRBV7-8
J: TRBJ2-1
CDR3: ASSSRTSGYYNEQF

size: .
V: TRBV11-2
J: TRBJ1-2
CDR3: ASSLNRGWSSYT

size: few
V: TRBV3-1/TRBV3-2
J: TRBJ2-2
CDR3: ASSQSRAGELF

size: .
V: TRBV2
J: TRBJ2-1
CDR3: ASIRDRANEQF

size: .
V: TRBV3-1/TRBV3-2
J: TRBJ1-2
CDR3: ASSPRTGSSYGYT

size: .
V: TRBV18
J: TRBJ2-6
CDR3: ASSLTGFGANVLT

size: .
V: TRBV3-1/TRBV3-2
J: TRBJ2-2
CDR3: ASSPSGGSNTGELF

size: .
V: TRBV6-2/TRBV6-3
J: TRBJ1-2
CDR3: ASSPTTGERSYGYT

size: .
V: TRBV5-1
J: TRBJ2-3
CDR3: ASSLPGSSTDTQY

size: once
V: TRBV14
J: TRBJ1-4
CDR3: ASSQTPGSPRNEKLF